A selection of T cell receptor beta chains follows, all from one sample in a study of blood T cell repertoires in COVID-19. The protocol was immunoSEQ multiplex PCR, while the TCRdb copy is restricted to in-frame clones and leaves out a portion. The sample has more than 150,000 clones, about 84% seen once; the top ten hold 4.5% to 5.5%. The sequenced sample was peripheral blood. The receptors shown here come from a woman between 25 and 40 years old with acute or convalescent COVID-19. The conserved cysteine and the conserved F or W are not part of the CDR3 here. Each record gives: CDR3 protein, V gene.

CDR3 protein: AWRSLAGGAETQY
V gene: TRBV30

CDR3 protein: ASRMEGVGAQAF
V gene: TRBV2

CDR3 protein: ASSLSGYEQY
V gene: TRBV11-2

CDR3 protein: ASSLSSRGPTEAF
V gene: TRBV28

CDR3 protein: ASSPQGWELF
V gene: TRBV7-2

CDR3 protein: ATSVFNYGYT
V gene: TRBV19

CDR3 protein: ASSYNRDSGANVLT
V gene: TRBV7-9

CDR3 protein: ASKTTSGGFYEQY
V gene: TRBV28

CDR3 protein: ASRRGKGQPQH
V gene: TRBV28

CDR3 protein: ASSQDLGAGEQF
V gene: TRBV4-3

CDR3 protein: ASSRQTGYPYEQY
V gene: TRBV7-9

CDR3 protein: ASGTLDRFTGELF
V gene: TRBV7-2

CDR3 protein: ASSLALAATDTQY
V gene: TRBV7-9

CDR3 protein: ASSYFSDSNQPQH
V gene: TRBV6-5

CDR3 protein: ASRRIQGTEAF
V gene: TRBV27

CDR3 protein: ASSFSPQNTEAF
V gene: TRBV7-2

CDR3 protein: ASSLRRGYGYT
V gene: TRBV7-2

CDR3 protein: ASSDRGYEQY
V gene: TRBV6-1

CDR3 protein: ASSQVVAEQY
V gene: TRBV3-1/TRBV3-2

CDR3 protein: AISGGGASGSTDTQY
V gene: TRBV10-3

CDR3 protein: ASSPTGDNEQF
V gene: TRBV11-2

CDR3 protein: ASSGPGQGITGELF
V gene: TRBV5-1

CDR3 protein: ASSYYGVSYGYT
V gene: TRBV6-5

CDR3 protein: ASSQVGTGVTDTQY
V gene: TRBV4-2

CDR3 protein: AILTVTEAF
V gene: TRBV28

CDR3 protein: ASSESGNTEAF
V gene: TRBV10-1

CDR3 protein: SVLLQGLAGVGSTDTQY
V gene: TRBV29-1